This TCR beta chain emerged from a study of T cell changes during pregnancy in multiple sclerosis. This table comes from immunoSEQ multiplex PCR, and its TCRdb copy is limited to in-frame clones, with some not included. The profile covers about 71,000 clones, with approximately 92% appearing a single time and over 1% taken by the ten largest. In germline, CDR1 is ENHRY, CDR2 SYGVKD. The CDR3 loop spans 13 amino acids. Deletions cut 0 bases from V and 6 bases from J, with 8 bases between. The sequences come from peripheral blood, collected in the third trimester of pregnancy. The TCR was taken from a female donor with multiple sclerosis, enrolled in a pregnancy study. This chain joins TRBV10-3 and TRBJ1-2, with D possibly matching TRBD1 (6 bases). CDR3 in DNA: TGTGCCATCAGTGAGTCAGGGGGACATGGCTACACCTTC. This sequence encodes CAISESGGHGYTF.